This TCR beta chain originates from a study of blood T cells in healthy people across ages. Combining a sample-barcoded 5' primer with a J-beta primer mix, a second PCR ran for roughly 7 to 12 cycles. TCRdb fed the 5' RACE reads into MiXCR, producing one record per CDR3 protein. Of 540,000 or so distinct CDR3 sequences in the sample, roughly 28% were seen once. CDR3 length equals 13 residues. V dropped 3 bases and J dropped 9 bases, with 12 bases sitting between them. Germline V gives CDR1 SEHNR, CDR2 FQNEAQ (reference sequence). The TCR originated in a woman in her 70s in good health. This chain connects TRBV7-9 to TRBJ2-4, with D tentatively TRBD1 (6 bases). Sequences were obtained from blood. CDR3 residues: CASSFGQQGIQYF. DNA of the CDR3: TGTGCCAGCAGCTTCGGACAGCAGGGCATTCAGTACTTC.